This TCR beta chain was sequenced for a study of identical twins. Whole-study findings and limits: In zero-insertion analyses, partial confounding could arise from invariant MAIT and iNKT cells. Recombination models fit unrelated individuals' TCR alpha sharing but underestimated twins'.

TCRdb itself ran the 5' RACE reads through MiXCR, one entry per CDR3 protein. The sample shows about 700,000 distinct CDR3 sequences, approximately 6.1% of them seen only once. This clonotype was counted ten times or more. Its target is not known. Healthy Caucasians alone served as donors. Germline V gene sequence: CDR1 MNHEY, CDR2 SMNVEV (reference sequence). Trimming removed 6 bases at V and 1 base at J, with 16 bases between. The CDR3 extends over 15 amino acids. The clonotype comes from a man younger than 30 in good health. The sample consisted of naive T cells sorted from blood. The J gene is TRBJ2-7, the V gene TRBV27; a weak D match, TRBD2 (6 bases). The CDR3 nucleotides are TGTGCCAGCAGCCTCCGAGCGGGTCTTTCCTACGAGCAGTACTTC. Translated: CASSLRAGLSYEQYF.